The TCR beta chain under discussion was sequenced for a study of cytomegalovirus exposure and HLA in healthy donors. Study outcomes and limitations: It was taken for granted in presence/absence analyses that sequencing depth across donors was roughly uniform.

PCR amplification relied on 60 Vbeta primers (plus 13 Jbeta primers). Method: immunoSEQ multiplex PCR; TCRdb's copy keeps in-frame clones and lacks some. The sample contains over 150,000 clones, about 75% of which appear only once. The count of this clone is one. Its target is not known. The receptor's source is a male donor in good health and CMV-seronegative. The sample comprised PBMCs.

This CDR3 is CASSLEISYNEQFF. The CDR3 DNA sequence: TGCGCCAGCAGCTTGGAAATCAGTTACAATGAGCAGTTCTTC. This sequence joins TRBV5-1 and TRBJ2-1; no reliable D call. V lost 0 bases, J lost 4 bases, and 8 bases lay in between. Germline values: CDR1 SGHRS, CDR2 YFSETQ. This CDR3 comprises 14 residues.